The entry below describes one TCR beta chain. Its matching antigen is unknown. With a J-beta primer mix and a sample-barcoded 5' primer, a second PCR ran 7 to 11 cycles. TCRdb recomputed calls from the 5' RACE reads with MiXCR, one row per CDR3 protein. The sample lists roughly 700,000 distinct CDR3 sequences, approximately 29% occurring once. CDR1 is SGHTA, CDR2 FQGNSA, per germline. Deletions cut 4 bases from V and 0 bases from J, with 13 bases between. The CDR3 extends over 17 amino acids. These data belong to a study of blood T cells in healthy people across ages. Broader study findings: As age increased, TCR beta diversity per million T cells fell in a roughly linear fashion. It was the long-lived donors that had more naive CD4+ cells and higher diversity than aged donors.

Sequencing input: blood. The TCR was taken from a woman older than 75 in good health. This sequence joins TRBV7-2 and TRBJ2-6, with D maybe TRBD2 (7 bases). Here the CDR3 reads CASSSSAGASGANVLTF. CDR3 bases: TGTGCCAGCAGCTCCTCCGCGGGGGCCTCTGGGGCCAACGTCCTGACTTTC.